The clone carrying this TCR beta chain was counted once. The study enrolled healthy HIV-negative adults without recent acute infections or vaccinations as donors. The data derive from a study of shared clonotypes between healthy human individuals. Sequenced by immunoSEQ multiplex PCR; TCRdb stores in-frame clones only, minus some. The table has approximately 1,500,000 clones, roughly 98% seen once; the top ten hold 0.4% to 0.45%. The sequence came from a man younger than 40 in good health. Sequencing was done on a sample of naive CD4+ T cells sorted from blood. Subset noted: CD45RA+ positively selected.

The CDR3 loop is CASSRTGQEKLFF. The CDR3 DNA follows: TGTGCCAGCAGTCGGACAGGCCAGGAAAAACTGTTTTTT. The J gene is TRBJ1-4, the V gene TRBV9, with 7 bases matching TRBD1. There are 13 residues in the CDR3. The germline CDR1 and CDR2 sequences are SGDLS and YYNGEE. With V trimmed by 5 bases and J by 8 bases, 6 bases remained unmatched. Based on the CDR3 plus reference TRBV9 and TRBJ1-4, the full variable domain is DSGVTQTPKHLITATGQRVTLRCSPRSGDLSVYWYQQSLDQGLQFLIQYYNGEERAKGNILERFSAQQFPDLHSELNLSSLELGDSALYFCASSRTGQEKLFFGSGTQLSVL.